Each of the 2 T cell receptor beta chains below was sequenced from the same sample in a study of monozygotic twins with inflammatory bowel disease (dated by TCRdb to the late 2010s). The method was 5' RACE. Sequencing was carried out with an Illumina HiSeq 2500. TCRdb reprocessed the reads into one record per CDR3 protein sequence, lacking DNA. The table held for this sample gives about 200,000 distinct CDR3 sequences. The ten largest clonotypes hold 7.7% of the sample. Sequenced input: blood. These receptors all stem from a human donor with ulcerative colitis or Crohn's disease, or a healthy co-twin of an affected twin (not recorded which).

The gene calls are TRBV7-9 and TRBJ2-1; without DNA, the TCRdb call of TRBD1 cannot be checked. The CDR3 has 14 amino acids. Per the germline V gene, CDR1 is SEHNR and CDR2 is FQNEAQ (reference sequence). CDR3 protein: CASSSRQIYNEQFF. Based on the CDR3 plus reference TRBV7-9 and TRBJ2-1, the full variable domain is DTGVSQNPRHKITKRGQNVTFRCDPISEHNRLYWYRQTLGQGPEFLTYFQNEAQLEKSRLLSDRFSAERPKGSFSTLEIQRTEQGDSAMYLCASSSRQIYNEQFFGPGTRLTVL.

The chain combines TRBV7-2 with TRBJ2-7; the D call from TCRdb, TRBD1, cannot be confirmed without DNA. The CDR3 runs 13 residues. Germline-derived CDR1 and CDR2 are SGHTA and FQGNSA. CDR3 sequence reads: CASSKGANYEQYF.